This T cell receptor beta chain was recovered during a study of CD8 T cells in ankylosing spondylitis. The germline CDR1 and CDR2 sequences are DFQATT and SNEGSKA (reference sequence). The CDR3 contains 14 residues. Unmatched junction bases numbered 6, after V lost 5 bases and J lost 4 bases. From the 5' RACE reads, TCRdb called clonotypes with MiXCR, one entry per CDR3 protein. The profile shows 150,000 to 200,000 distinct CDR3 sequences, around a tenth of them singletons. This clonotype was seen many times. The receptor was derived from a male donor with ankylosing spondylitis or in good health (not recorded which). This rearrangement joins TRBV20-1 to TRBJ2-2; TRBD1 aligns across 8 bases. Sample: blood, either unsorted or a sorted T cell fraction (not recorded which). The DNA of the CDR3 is TGCAGTGCTCCAGGGGGCGCGGGCACCGGGGAGCTGTTTTTT. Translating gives CSAPGGAGTGELFF.